The entry below describes one TCR beta chain. Its matching antigen is unknown. TCRdb's table, derived via immunoSEQ multiplex PCR, lists solely in-frame clones and lacks some. The sample contains 150,000 to 200,000 clones, about 85% of which appear only once. The CDR3 sequence is 15 residues long. Germline CDR1 and CDR2: SGHVS and FNYEAQ. Trimming cost V 5 bases and J 0 bases, with 11 bases left between them. This sample was taken from a study of radiation and T cells in renal cell carcinoma. Whole-study findings and limits: Top tumor clonotypes rose in blood 2 weeks post-radiation, then contracted. Pretreatment tumor biopsies were lacking, so baseline clonotypes are unknown.

Time point here: blood 4 weeks post-SBRT, at nephrectomy. Treatment specified: 15 Gy SBRT to primary tumor, nephrectomy 4 weeks later. This sample comprised blood, obtained from a patient whose treatment included radiotherapy and nephrectomy. This TCR came from a woman aged 45-65 years with renal cell carcinoma. The chain uses TRBV7-6 and TRBJ1-3, with D possibly TRBD1 on 5 matching bases. DNA for the CDR3: TGTGCCAGCAGCCCGGGGACGGGCTCTGGAAACACCATATATTTT. Protein product: CASSPGTGSGNTIYF.